The 13 T cell receptor beta chains given below trace back to one sample, sequenced in a study of blood T cell repertoires in COVID-19. Generated by immunoSEQ multiplex PCR, the TCRdb table keeps only in-frame clones and is missing some. This table holds around 270,000 clones, roughly four fifths found once. Sequences were obtained from peripheral blood. The receptors come from a person aged 70 to 80 with COVID-19, enrolled during active disease.

The gene calls are TRBV29-1 and TRBJ1-1, with D uncertain. CDR1 is SQVTM, CDR2 ANQGSEA, per germline. This CDR3 has 10 residues. Trimming pared 3 bases from V and 7 bases from J, leaving 6 bases between. DNA for the CDR3: TGCAGCGTTGATCCATTTGAAGCTTTCTTT. Its translation: CSVDPFEAFF. Full variable domain (remainder filled in from reference TRBV29-1 and TRBJ1-1): SAVISQKPSRDICQRGTSLTIQCQVDSQVTMMFWYRQQPGQSLTLIATANQGSEATYESGFVIDKFPISRPNLTFSTLTVSNMSPEDSSIYLCSVDPFEAFFGQGTRLTVV.

This chain links TRBV7-3 with TRBJ2-3, with 7 bases matching TRBD1. Germline CDR1 SGHTA, CDR2 FQGTGA. The length of the CDR3 is 16 residues. V trimming: 2 bases; J trimming: 2 bases; junction bases outside the gene matches: 7. CDR3 residues: CASSLGTAHNTDTQYF. CDR3 DNA sequence: TGTGCCAGCAGCTTAGGGACAGCGCACAACACAGATACGCAGTATTTT.

The gene calls are TRBV4-1 and TRBJ2-7; 8 bases are a match to TRBD1. Germline trimming cut 4 bases from V and 4 bases from J; bases unmatched to any gene: 12. This CDR3 region has 16 residues. Germline CDR1 is MGHRA and CDR2 is YSYEKL. CDR3 protein: CASSPLTQGARYEQYF. The CDR3 nucleotides are TGCGCCAGCAGCCCCCTGACCCAGGGGGCGCGGTACGAGCAGTACTTC.

This clone occurred a few times. This rearrangement joins TRBV6-6 to TRBJ1-3; TRBD1 is a possible D gene (5 bases). The CDR3 is made up of 16 amino acids. The V end lost 2 bases, the J end lost 1 base, and 12 bases lay between the germline ends. In germline, CDR1 is MNHNY, CDR2 SVGAGI (reference sequence). The CDR3 nucleotides read TGTGCCAGCAGTTACCAGCCCAGGGCTTCTGGAAACACCATATATTTT. It is translated as CASSYQPRASGNTIYF.

The V call is TRBV5-5, the J call TRBJ2-1, with D maybe TRBD1 (5 bases). The CDR3 is 13 amino acids. Germline lookup yields CDR1 SGHKS and CDR2 YYEKEE (reference sequence). Deletions cut 1 base from V and 6 bases from J, with 8 bases between. In nucleotides, the CDR3 is TGTGCCAGCAGCTTGACAGGCCCCAATGAGCAGTTCTTC. It translates to CASSLTGPNEQFF.

This clone was picked up a small number of times. The gene calls are TRBV9 and TRBJ2-1; 14 bases fit TRBD2. Germline V gene lookup returns CDR1 SGDLS and CDR2 YYNGEE. CDR3 size: 14 residues. With 3 bases clipped from V and 9 bases from J, the junction kept 2 bases outside the gene matches. This CDR3 is CASSDGLAGGEQFF. CDR3 nucleotides: TGTGCCAGCAGCGACGGACTAGCGGGAGGTGAGCAGTTCTTC.

Only a few counts were recorded for this clone. The chain couples TRBV7-9 to TRBJ1-3; D is perhaps TRBD1 (6 bases). V lost 8 bases to trimming and J lost 2 bases, with 22 bases between them. This CDR3 is built from 17 residues. CDR1 SEHNR and CDR2 FQNEAQ come from the germline V gene (reference sequence). The CDR3 DNA is TGTGCCAGCGGTACACAGGGAGCAACAGGACCTGGAAACACCATATATTTT. Translating it yields CASGTQGATGPGNTIYF.

This clone is a singleton in its sample. V and J are TRBV5-1 and TRBJ2-3, with D maybe TRBD2 (6 bases). Germline V gene data show CDR1 as SGHRS and CDR2 as YFSETQ. This CDR3 has 16 amino acids. The germline V and J ends were trimmed by 1 base and 4 bases, with 16 bases remaining between them. CDR3: CASSLSSGVGADTQYF. DNA of the CDR3: TGCGCCAGCAGCTTGTCGTCGGGAGTAGGCGCAGATACGCAGTATTTT.

This clone showed up just a few times. This chain uses TRBV6-1 with TRBJ2-3; 7 bases match TRBD1. The CDR3 spans 15 residues. With 0 bases clipped from V and 2 bases from J, the junction kept 2 bases outside the gene matches. CDR1 and CDR2 from the germline V gene are MNHNS and SASEGT. The CDR3 protein is CASSEAGTDTDTQYF. CDR3 nucleotide sequence: TGTGCCAGCAGTGAAGCCGGGACAGACACAGATACGCAGTATTTT.

V and J are TRBV27 and TRBJ2-1, with unresolved D. V was pared by 3 bases and J by 12 bases, with 15 bases between. CDR3 length: 13 residues. The V gene's germline CDR1 is MNHEY and CDR2 SMNVEV (reference sequence). The CDR3 region is CASSFDSLVRQFF. In DNA, the CDR3 is TGTGCCAGCAGTTTCGACTCCCTCGTAAGGCAGTTCTTC.

The chain is built from TRBV18 and TRBJ2-5; weak D call: TRBD1 (5 bases). From germline, CDR1 is KGHSH and CDR2 LQKENI. This CDR3 comprises 13 residues. V was trimmed by 2 bases and J by 4 bases, leaving 8 bases between them. CDR3 loop: CASSPGAGETQYF. The DNA for the CDR3 is TGTGCCAGCTCACCAGGGGCTGGAGAGACCCAGTACTTC.

This clone has just one count. The chain combines TRBV28 with TRBJ1-4; D unclear. Trimming shortened V by 8 bases and J by 7 bases, and 14 bases separated the two germline ends. Germline V gene data show CDR1 as MDHEN and CDR2 as SYDVKM. The CDR3 extends over 13 amino acids. The CDR3 spells CASQEEGSEKLFF. CDR3 sequence (DNA): TGTGCCAGCCAAGAGGAGGGAAGTGAAAAACTGTTTTTT.

The chain is built from TRBV18 and TRBJ2-5; weak D call: TRBD2 (5 bases). Germline CDR1 reads KGHSH; CDR2 reads LQKENI. Trimming cost V 6 bases and J 7 bases, with 27 bases left between them. This CDR3 contains 17 residues. The CDR3 protein is CASSQYTPDASRVTQYF. The CDR3 bases are TGTGCCAGCTCCCAATATACCCCAGACGCTTCGAGGGTGACCCAGTACTTC.